The text below deals with one TCR beta chain. What antigen it recognizes has not been identified. Nothing much larger sits one base from this clone, and base qualities are not available. There are 11 amino acids in the CDR3, from cysteine to phenylalanine inclusive. Only the CDR3 portion is preserved as DNA: 33 bases, with reading frame beginning at the first base. The germline V gene specifies SQVTM as CDR1 and ANQGSEA as CDR2. Cut back by 7 bases and 5 bases, the V and J ends lie 11 bases apart. Libraries came from multiplex PCR. Sequencing was performed on an Illumina HiSeq 2500. TCRbeta libraries were constructed through three rounds of nested PCR with primers (Table S4) according to protocols adapted from ARM-PCR. PCR products of 200-500 bp were gel-excised and purified with the QIAquick gel extraction kit before sequencing. The study's processing was this. Trimmomatic was used to clean the reads, FLASH merged the cleaned reads into complete CDR3 sequences, and MiTCR assigned the sequences to V(D)J germline segments. VDJtools was used to compute clonal diversity as the inverse Simpson's index. In-frame sequences without a premature stop codon were defined as productive reads. TCRdb reworked the public reads: Q25 trimming with fastp, MiXCR clone assembly, productive beta chains retained. CDR3 protein sequences are deduplicated, and each keeps its most common genes and DNA. The V and J calls, along with clone size, are taken from TCRdb and not from the paper's own processing. Within this sample are 80,000 to 100,000 distinct CDR3 sequences, with around three quarters of them counted one time only. The ten top clones hold 30% of the sample.

The data stem from a study of tumor and adjacent non-tumor tissue in lung cancer (dated by TCRdb to the late 2010s). With respect to the entire study: Of the cohort, 11 to 12 patients had adenocarcinoma, 2 had squamous cell carcinoma and 1 had small cell lung cancer. The study compared bulk TCRbeta repertoires from lung tumor tissue and matched distant non-tumor lung tissue of under 16 lung cancer patients. Among the 15 or so patients, ages ranged from about 31 to 76 years, 10 were men and 5 were women, and disease was TNM stage I to III. For each patient, one tumor sample and one normal lung sample were taken, giving approximately 30 paired specimens that underwent TCRbeta CDR3 sequencing. Sequencing generated a total of 95 million to 150 million productive TCRbeta reads, averaging roughly 4.3 million reads per sample. Here is what the overall study found, with its caveats: With only about 16 patients in the cohort, the authors noted that larger samples and more detailed clinical data are needed. Peripheral blood was not sequenced, so blood TCRbeta repertoires in these lung cancer patients were not examined. The top 100 clones accounted for a significantly larger cumulative portion of the repertoire in normal lung than in tumor tissue. Younger patients had significantly higher TCR diversity, and higher tumor TCR diversity was associated with shorter overall and disease-free survival. The methods do not name the sequencing platform or mention unique molecular identifiers. Tumor tissue showed significantly greater TCR diversity (inverse Simpson) than normal lung tissue (about 410 vs 180, P = 0.0075, Mann-Whitney U test).

RNA was extracted from bulk unsorted tissue and checked for quality with a NanoDrop ND-1000 and an Agilent 2100. Normal lung samples were distant non-tumor tissue taken more than 3 cm from the tumor edge. Newly diagnosed lung cancer patients without prior chemotherapy who had been admitted for thoracic surgery in China between August and November 2014 were enrolled as donors. Anyone who had undergone radiotherapy or chemotherapy before, or who had another cancer at the same time, was left out of the study. Surgical tissue pieces of roughly 1-2.2 cm3 were preserved in RNAlater solution and stored at -80 °C until use.

Sequenced: distant non-tumor lung tissue. The chain couples TRBV29-1 to TRBJ2-5, with no confident D gene call. This sequence originates from a man aged 60 to 69 with small cell lung cancer. In nucleotides, the sequence is TGCAGCGCATGGGATCCGGAGACCCAGTACTTC. This codes for CSAWDPETQYF. The variable domain in full, with residues beyond the CDR3 obtained from the reference TRBV29-1 and TRBJ2-5 genes, is SAVISQKPSRDICQRGTSLTIQCQVDSQVTMMFWYRQQPGQSLTLIATANQGSEATYESGFVIDKFPISRPNLTFSTLTVSNMSPEDSSIYLCSAWDPETQYFGPGTRLLVL.